The 10 T cell receptor beta chains below all came from one sample that was sequenced in a study of early T cells in non-severe SARS-CoV-2 infection. A single record per CDR3 protein comes from TCRdb applying MiXCR to the 5' RACE reads. This table has 55,000 to 80,000 distinct CDR3 sequences, roughly 10% appearing once. Specimen: whole blood. The receptor set was obtained from an adult who was a healthcare worker with PCR-confirmed SARS-CoV-2 infection or an uninfected control (not recorded which).

This clonotype appeared many times. The rearrangement links TRBV3-1 to TRBJ2-3, with D tentatively TRBD1 or TRBD2 (5 bases each). The CDR3 sequence is 15 residues long. Per germline, CDR1 LGHDT and CDR2 YNNKEL (reference sequence). The V end lost 3 bases, the J end lost 7 bases, and 17 bases lay between the germline ends. The CDR3, as DNA: TGTGCCAGCAGCCAGGGGCGGGCACAAGGAAATACGCAGTATTTT. Translation gives CASSQGRAQGNTQYF.

This clonotype was observed many times. This chain connects TRBV6-2 or TRBV6-3 to TRBJ2-1; perhaps TRBD1 as D (6 bases). Germline V gene data show CDR1 as MNHEY and CDR2 as SVGEGT. V was cut by 11 bases and J by 1 base, with 12 bases left in between. The CDR3 length is 13 residues. CDR3 sequence reads: CAAQTGSYNEQFF. The CDR3 DNA reads as TGTGCCGCCCAGACAGGTTCCTACAATGAGCAGTTCTTC.

This clonotype was detected a few times. This sequence joins TRBV7-3 and TRBJ2-2; D is undetermined. With 3 bases removed from V and 6 bases from J, the gap between germline ends came to 8 bases. The length of the CDR3 is 13 residues. Germline assignment: CDR1 SGHTA and CDR2 FQGTGA. The CDR3 DNA follows: TGTGCCAGCAGCTTGTGGAAGGCCGGGGAGCTGTTTTTT. It is translated as CASSLWKAGELFF.

This clonotype was seen ten or more times. V gene TRBV29-1 combines with J gene TRBJ1-1; D remains ambiguous. The CDR3 spans 13 residues. V lost 3 bases and J 0 bases, leaving 8 bases between the germline ends. Germline V gives CDR1 SQVTM, CDR2 ANQGSEA. CDR3 region: CSVEWHLNTEAFF. In DNA, the CDR3 is TGCAGCGTTGAGTGGCACCTGAACACTGAAGCTTTCTTT.

The J gene is TRBJ2-5, the V gene TRBV29-1; D may be TRBD1 (6 bases). The germline V gene encodes CDR1 SQVTM and CDR2 ANQGSEA. CDR3 size: 13 residues. Trimming removed 8 bases from V and 5 bases from J, with 18 bases in between. The CDR3 DNA reads as TGCAGCTCCAGGGGTTATCAAGGGGAGACCCAGTACTTC. Protein: CSSRGYQGETQYF.

This clonotype was counted only a few times. The rearrangement joins TRBV29-1 to TRBJ1-1; no clear D gene. This CDR3 spans 10 amino acids. Germline CDR1 reads SQVTM; CDR2 reads ANQGSEA. V was trimmed by 4 bases and J by 5 bases, leaving 5 bases between them. The CDR3 DNA follows: TGCAGCGTTGTGCAGACTGAAGCTTTCTTT. Translating gives CSVVQTEAFF.

This clonotype showed up many times. The genes are TRBV11-2 and TRBJ2-1; D remains ambiguous. V lost 5 bases, J lost 5 bases, and 19 bases lay in between. Germline loops: CDR1 SGHAT, CDR2 FQNNGV. The CDR3 has 16 residues. CDR3: CASSILPDLIHNEQFF. CDR3 bases: TGTGCCAGCAGCATCCTACCGGACCTTATACACAATGAGCAGTTCTTC.

This clonotype was seen repeatedly, ten times or more. The chain joins TRBV6-5 to TRBJ2-1, with TRBD2 as a possible D gene (6 bases). V was trimmed by 0 bases and J by 5 bases, leaving 20 bases between them. This CDR3 is 18 amino acids long. Germline V gene sequence: CDR1 MNHEY, CDR2 SVGAGI. The CDR3 nucleotides are TGTGCCAGCAGTTACTCAATCTATGGTAGCGGAGCAAACAATGAGCAGTTCTTC. Its translation: CASSYSIYGSGANNEQFF.

This clonotype appeared many times. The chain carries TRBV19 and TRBJ2-7, with 7 bases matching TRBD2. The V gene's germline CDR1 is LNHDA and CDR2 SQIVND (reference sequence). The CDR3 length is 13 residues. V gave up 4 bases and J gave up 4 bases; unmatched junction bases: 4. The CDR3 here is CASSTTGRYEQYF. The CDR3 DNA is TGTGCCAGTAGTACCACCGGGAGGTACGAGCAGTACTTC. Full variable domain (outside the CDR3, taken from reference TRBV19 and TRBJ2-7): DGGITQSPKYLFRKEGQNVTLSCEQNLNHDAMYWYRQDPGQGLRLIYYSQIVNDFQKGDIAEGYSVSREKKESFPLTVTSAQKNPTAFYLCASSTTGRYEQYFGPGTRLTVT.

This clonotype was detected many times. The V call is TRBV7-3, the J call TRBJ2-5; 8 nucleotides match TRBD1. Per the germline V gene, CDR1 is SGHTA and CDR2 is FQGTGA. CDR3 length: 15 residues. V trimming: 4 bases; J trimming: 1 base; junction bases outside the gene matches: 5. This chain's CDR3 is CASSSTGTGQETQYF. Here the CDR3 DNA reads TGTGCCAGCAGCTCCACCGGGACAGGCCAAGAGACCCAGTACTTC.